One sample yielded the 26 T cell receptor beta chains listed below, sequenced in a study of molecular identifiers for immune sequencing clone quantification (dated by TCRdb to the late 2010s). The library came from PCR. Sequenced on a NextSeq 500. In TCRdb, the public reads were trimmed at Q25 with fastp and aligned with MiXCR, with productive beta chains retained. A single entry per CDR3 protein holds the most common genes and DNA from its merged rows. This sample is represented by over 300,000 distinct CDR3 sequences; under 25% of them were singletons. The ten largest clones add up to about 0.74% of the sample. Sequenced input: naive CD8+ T cells from blood, with Jurkat cell RNA spiked in. The sample's cell subset or site label, in plain terms: FACS-sorted CD8+CD4-CCR7+CD45RA+ naive T cells. Receptors originate from a human donor in good health. Some libraries in this study had Jurkat cell RNA spiked in.

This clonotype appeared a few times. This sequence joins TRBV5-1 and TRBJ2-7; 7 bases are a match to TRBD1. V was pared by 4 bases and J by 5 bases, with 6 bases of the junction left unmatched. The CDR3 runs 13 residues. Germline V gene lookup returns CDR1 SGHRS and CDR2 YFSETQ. The CDR3 DNA reads TGCGCCAGCAGCCGCACAGGGGCTCACGAGCAGTACTTC. It codes for CASSRTGAHEQYF.

This clonotype was seen only a few times. J is TRBJ2-1 and V is TRBV12-3 or TRBV12-4; weak D call: TRBD2 (5 bases). The V gene lost 7 bases and the J gene lost 8 bases, with 15 bases spanning the gap. This CDR3 is built from 13 residues. CDR3 sequence reads: CASTSVTGDEQFF. Here the CDR3 DNA reads TGTGCCAGCACATCCGTCACCGGGGATGAGCAGTTCTTC.

Comment on this clonotype: Since no conserved phenylalanine or tryptophan closes the CDR3, a read error is the likely cause. The CDR3 DNA sequence: TGCAGCGTTGTATGGGGAGATGGCTACACCTAC. Amino acid sequence: CSVVWGDGYTY. The genes are TRBV29-1 and TRBJ1-2; D ambiguous. V gave up 4 bases and J gave up 6 bases, with 9 bases separating them. Looked up from germline, CDR1 is SQVTM and CDR2 is ANQGSEA. This CDR3 has 11 residues.

At least ten counts were recorded for this clonotype. This chain connects TRBV2 to TRBJ2-5, with no clear D. V was trimmed by 7 bases and J by 1 base, leaving 13 bases between them. The CDR3 loop spans 14 amino acids. The germline gives CDR1 SNHLY, CDR2 FYNNEI. The CDR3, as DNA: TGTGCCAGCAAACTTGACGCCTCCCAAGAGACCCAGTACTTC. Protein product: CASKLDASQETQYF.

The CDR3 loop reads CASSLGDGASTDTQYF. CDR3 sequence (DNA): TGTGCCAGCAGCTTAGGTGATGGGGCTAGCACAGATACGCAGTATTTT. This chain uses TRBV7-6 with TRBJ2-3, with D maybe TRBD1 (5 bases). CDR1 is SGHVS and CDR2 is FNYEAQ in the germline V gene. The length of the CDR3 is 16 residues. V lost 1 base and J 0 bases, leaving 11 bases between the germline ends.

This clonotype was picked up a small number of times. This chain joins TRBV12-3 or TRBV12-4 and TRBJ1-2; 7 bases agree with TRBD1. The trim removed 7 bases at V and 4 bases at J, leaving 9 bases unmatched. This CDR3 region has 14 residues. The CDR3 loop reads CASTSGQARYGYTF. The DNA of the CDR3 is TGTGCCAGCACCTCCGGACAGGCCCGCTATGGCTACACCTTC.

This clonotype occurred a few times. This chain links TRBV12-3 or TRBV12-4 with TRBJ2-7; D might be TRBD1 (5 bases). This CDR3 comprises 13 residues. V was shortened by 6 bases and J by 3 bases, with 12 bases between the two germline ends. CDR3 sequence: CASSLRVLYEQYF. The CDR3 DNA is TGTGCCAGCAGCCTCAGGGTACTCTACGAGCAGTACTTC.

This clonotype was counted many times. The chain combines TRBV20-1 with TRBJ2-7; no definite D call. V dropped 0 bases and J dropped 0 bases, with 9 bases sitting between them. Per germline, CDR1 DFQATT and CDR2 SNEGSKA (reference sequence). This CDR3 contains 14 residues. The CDR3 nucleotides are TGCAGTGCTAGAGATTCGGGCAACTCCTACGAGCAGTACTTC. This gives the protein CSARDSGNSYEQYF.

The chain uses TRBV19 and TRBJ2-1; the match to TRBD2 covers 8 bases. The CDR3 consists of 15 residues. From germline, CDR1 is LNHDA and CDR2 SQIVND (reference sequence). With V trimmed by 6 bases and J by 5 bases, 9 bases remained unmatched. This CDR3 reads CASRKSSGGDNEQFF. CDR3 coding DNA: TGTGCCAGTAGGAAATCCAGCGGGGGTGACAATGAGCAGTTCTTC.

The V gene is TRBV12-3 or TRBV12-4, the J gene TRBJ2-7; no firm D call. This CDR3 region has 15 residues. Trimming shortened V by 1 base and J by 2 bases, and 12 bases separated the two germline ends. The DNA for the CDR3 is TGTGCCAGCAGTTTAGGAGGTGGAAGCGCCTACGAGCAGTACTTC. Its protein is CASSLGGGSAYEQYF.

This clonotype appeared many times. V gene TRBV20-1 combines with J gene TRBJ1-2; 7 bases are a match to TRBD1. Germline CDR1 is DFQATT and CDR2 is SNEGSKA (reference sequence). With 0 bases clipped from V and 4 bases from J, the junction kept 5 bases outside the gene matches. The CDR3 has 14 residues. CDR3: CSARDSGQSYGYTF. For the CDR3, the DNA is TGCAGTGCTAGAGATTCGGGACAGTCCTATGGCTACACCTTC.

This clonotype showed up just a few times. The chain combines TRBV6-2 or TRBV6-3 with TRBJ2-2; TRBD1 agrees at 7 bases. CDR3 size: 16 residues. Looked up from germline, CDR1 is MNHEY and CDR2 is SVGEGT. The junction had 9 bases not matched to a gene; V was cut back by 5 bases and J by 3 bases. As DNA, the CDR3 is TGTGCCAGCAGTAGCACCGGGACAGCCTACACCGGGGAGCTGTTTTTT. Translation: CASSSTGTAYTGELFF.

This clonotype was counted at least ten times. The chain is built from TRBV2 and TRBJ2-6, with D uncertain. The CDR3 contains 15 residues. V dropped 4 bases and J dropped 0 bases, with 7 bases sitting between them. CDR1 is SNHLY and CDR2 is FYNNEI in the germline V gene. This CDR3 reads CASSGRDSGANVLTF. DNA for the CDR3: TGTGCCAGCAGTGGTAGAGACTCTGGGGCCAACGTCCTGACTTTC. Filled out from reference TRBV2 and TRBJ2-6, the complete variable domain reads EPEVTQTPSHQVTQMGQEVILRCVPISNHLYFYWYRQILGQKVEFLVSFYNNEISEKSEIFDDQFSVERPDGSNFTLKIRSTKLEDSAMYFCASSGRDSGANVLTFGAGSRLTVL.

This clonotype was seen a handful of times. The chain employs TRBV15 and TRBJ1-5; D gene unclear. V gave up 6 bases and J gave up 2 bases, with 5 bases separating them. This CDR3 is 12 amino acids long. Germline values: CDR1 LNHNV, CDR2 YYDKDF (reference sequence). Here the CDR3 DNA reads TGTGCCACCAGGGGCGGCAATCAGCCCCAGCATTTT. Protein: CATRGGNQPQHF.

Worth noting for this clonotype: It may be a read error: a sequence one base away is much more abundant. The chain couples TRBV9 to TRBJ2-3; unclear D gene. This CDR3 region has 15 residues. Germline-derived CDR1 and CDR2 are SGDLS and YYNGEE. The CDR3 protein is CASGVYGSSTDTQYF. DNA of the CDR3: TGTGCCAGCGGCGTATATGGCTCTAGCACAGATACGCAGTATTTT.

This clonotype was counted many times. The chain combines TRBV7-9 with TRBJ2-3; 8 positions match TRBD1. Germline trimming cut 5 bases from V and 0 bases from J; bases unmatched to any gene: 22. From germline, CDR1 is SEHNR and CDR2 FQNEAQ (reference sequence). The CDR3 contains 21 residues. The CDR3 coding sequence is TGTGCCAGCAGCCGACAACCGGGACAGGAGAGAGTCTGGGGGAGCACAGATACGCAGTATTTT. Translating gives CASSRQPGQERVWGSTDTQYF. Based on the CDR3 plus reference TRBV7-9 and TRBJ2-3, the full variable domain is DTGVSQNPRHKITKRGQNVTFRCDPISEHNRLYWYRQTLGQGPEFLTYFQNEAQLEKSRLLSDRFSAERPKGSFSTLEIQRTEQGDSAMYLCASSRQPGQERVWGSTDTQYFGPGTRLTVL.

This clonotype was seen many times. V usage is TRBV7-9 and J usage is TRBJ2-7; D uncertain. This CDR3 is built from 13 residues. The V end was cut by 2 bases, the J end by 0 bases, with 5 bases between. Germline V gives CDR1 SEHNR, CDR2 FQNEAQ (reference sequence). DNA for the CDR3: TGTGCCAGCAGCTTATACAGCTCCTACGAGCAGTACTTC. Its translation is CASSLYSSYEQYF.

Concerning this clonotype: This may stem from a read error, because a much larger clone lies one nucleotide away. The chain is built from TRBV13 and TRBJ1-2, with D possibly TRBD1 on 5 matching bases. Germline CDR1 reads PRHDT; CDR2 reads FYEKMQ (reference sequence). The length of the CDR3 is 16 residues. The CDR3 region is CASSTKLGELTYGYAF. The DNA for the CDR3 is TGTGCCAGCAGCACCAAACTAGGGGAGTTAACCTATGGCTACGCCTTC. The variable domain in full, with the rest retrieved from reference TRBV13 and TRBJ1-2, is AAGVIQSPRHLIKEKRETATLKCYPIPRHDTVYWYQQGPGQDPQFLISFYEKMQSDKGSIPDRFSAQQFSDYHSELNMSSLELGDSALYFCASSTKLGELTYGYAFGSGTRLTVV.

This clonotype appeared many times. The chain uses TRBV12-3 or TRBV12-4 and TRBJ2-2; unclear D gene. The CDR3 runs 14 residues. Trimming cost V 7 bases and J 7 bases, with 16 bases left between them. In nucleotides, the CDR3 is TGTGCCAGCACCCCATGGAGTTTGGACGGGGAGCTGTTTTTT. Residues: CASTPWSLDGELFF.

The chain links TRBV11-2 to TRBJ2-7, with D perhaps TRBD2 (6 bases). Germline values: CDR1 SGHAT, CDR2 FQNNGV. The V gene lost 8 bases and the J gene lost 3 bases, with 17 bases spanning the gap. The CDR3 runs to 14 residues. CDR3 protein: CASGANSGGYEQYF. The CDR3 bases are TGTGCCAGCGGCGCTAACTCCGGGGGCTACGAGCAGTACTTC.

This clonotype was seen more than once but under ten times. The V call is TRBV5-6, the J call TRBJ2-7; 9 bases map to TRBD1. J gave up 4 bases and V 2 bases, and 4 bases lay outside the gene matches. Germline assignment: CDR1 SGHDT and CDR2 YYEEEE. The CDR3 covers 14 residues. For the CDR3, the DNA is TGTGCCAGCAGCTTACAGGGGGCGAGGTACGAGCAGTACTTC. Translation: CASSLQGARYEQYF. The full variable domain, its missing parts supplied by reference TRBV5-6 and TRBJ2-7, is DAGVTQSPTHLIKTRGQQVTLRCSPKSGHDTVSWYQQALGQGPQFIFQYYEEEERQRGNFPDRFSGHQFPNYSSELNVNALLLGDSALYLCASSLQGARYEQYFGPGTRLTVT.

This clonotype showed up many times. The genes are TRBV7-9 and TRBJ1-1, with D unclear. The CDR3 covers 14 residues. Per germline, CDR1 SEHNR and CDR2 FQNEAQ (reference sequence). V was trimmed by 5 bases and J by 4 bases, leaving 14 bases between them. CDR3 DNA sequence: TGTGCCAGCAGCCAGACGGCCCGTGGCACTGAAGCTTTCTTT. Its translation: CASSQTARGTEAFF.

This clonotype has just a few counts. This chain connects TRBV13 to TRBJ2-7; TRBD2 agrees at 7 bases. Germline assignment: CDR1 PRHDT and CDR2 FYEKMQ (reference sequence). This CDR3 comprises 17 residues. The ends lost 4 bases at V and 4 bases at J; junction bases unmatched: 16. Written as DNA, the CDR3 is TGTGCCAGCAGCTGGTTCACGGCGGCGGGGACTACTTACGAGCAGTACTTC. Protein: CASSWFTAAGTTYEQYF. The full variable domain, rest sourced from reference TRBV13 and TRBJ2-7, is AAGVIQSPRHLIKEKRETATLKCYPIPRHDTVYWYQQGPGQDPQFLISFYEKMQSDKGSIPDRFSAQQFSDYHSELNMSSLELGDSALYFCASSWFTAAGTTYEQYFGPGTRLTVT.

This rearrangement joins TRBV13 to TRBJ2-7; D may be TRBD2 (5 bases). The CDR3 loop spans 13 amino acids. Trimming left V 1 base short and J 5 bases short, with 9 bases between. Germline V gives CDR1 PRHDT, CDR2 FYEKMQ (reference sequence). This chain's CDR3 is CASSLARRHEQYF. CDR3 nucleotides: TGTGCCAGCAGCTTAGCCAGGAGGCACGAGCAGTACTTC.

The chain carries TRBV5-6 and TRBJ1-5, with D unresolved. From germline, CDR1 is SGHDT and CDR2 YYEEEE. V lost 2 bases to trimming and J lost 6 bases, with 12 bases between them. The CDR3 totals 14 residues. This CDR3 reads CASSFRTETQPQHF. Here the CDR3 DNA reads TGTGCCAGCAGCTTCCGGACTGAGACTCAGCCCCAGCATTTT.

This clonotype appeared a few times. CDR3 DNA: TGTGCCAGCAGCCTACAAGGGGATATCACTGAAGCTTTCTTT. It translates to CASSLQGDITEAFF. The rearrangement links TRBV6-5 to TRBJ1-1, with a tentative D call TRBD1 (5 bases). Trimming shortened V by 6 bases and J by 4 bases, and 15 bases separated the two germline ends. Per germline, CDR1 MNHEY and CDR2 SVGAGI. The CDR3 is 14 residues long.